The clone carrying this T cell receptor (beta chain) is a singleton in its sample. With 6 bases removed from V and 1 base from J, the gap between germline ends came to 6 bases. The CDR3 extends over 11 amino acids. CDR1 DFQATT and CDR2 SNEGSKA come from the germline V gene (reference sequence). Original processing methods: Using reference gene primer amplification, nucleated cell counts were estimated. Assay used: immunoSEQ multiplex PCR; TCRdb lists only in-frame clones, some missing. D and trimming were read from the DNA, whereas the V and J calls and clone size are those reported in that table. Of about 48,000 clones listed, 80% to 85% are singletons. This record belongs to a study of blood T cell repertoires in COVID-19. As for the study in general: COVID-19 samples, acute and convalescent, were from the United States, Italy and Spain. In each case, the material was cDNA or gDNA derived from T cells, B-cell-depleted T cells, or PBMCs.

The gene calls are TRBV20-1 and TRBJ1-1, with D uncertain. The sequenced sample consisted of peripheral blood. This receptor was obtained from a man in his 70s with acute or convalescent COVID-19. The CDR3 DNA reads TGCAGTGCCCCCTGGAACACTGAAGCTTTCTTT. This codes for CSAPWNTEAFF.